The 2 T cell receptor beta chains below were found in one sample sequenced in a study of blood T cell repertoires in COVID-19. Clones were read by immunoSEQ multiplex PCR, and TCRdb kept only the in-frame ones, dropping some. The sample lists some 200,000 clones; roughly 75% were seen once. Specimen: peripheral blood. Receptors originate from a woman between 65 and 79 years old with acute or convalescent COVID-19.

This chain connects TRBV13 to TRBJ1-1; possible D gene TRBD1, 5 bases. The V gene lost 4 bases and the J gene lost 8 bases, with 20 bases spanning the gap. Germline values: CDR1 PRHDT, CDR2 FYEKMQ (reference sequence). The CDR3 spans 15 residues. The CDR3 DNA is TGTGCCAGCAGCTCGCTCGGGACTCAGTACTCCGAAGCTTTCTTT. This sequence encodes CASSSLGTQYSEAFF.

This rearrangement joins TRBV7-9 to TRBJ1-5; D unresolved. Looked up from germline, CDR1 is SEHNR and CDR2 is FQNEAQ (reference sequence). This CDR3 spans 15 amino acids. V lost 5 bases and J 2 bases, leaving 13 bases between the germline ends. CDR3 residues: CASSPSIGGNQPQHF. The CDR3 DNA reads as TGTGCCAGCAGCCCGTCCATCGGGGGCAATCAGCCCCAGCATTTT. Full variable domain (remainder filled in from reference TRBV7-9 and TRBJ1-5): DTGVSQNPRHKITKRGQNVTFRCDPISEHNRLYWYRQTLGQGPEFLTYFQNEAQLEKSRLLSDRFSAERPKGSFSTLEIQRTEQGDSAMYLCASSPSIGGNQPQHFGDGTRLSIL.